What follows are 29 T cell receptor beta chains derived from one specimen sequenced in a study of Graves' ophthalmopathy and Graves' hyperthyroidism. CDR3 regions of TCR beta were amplified from RNA transcripts. Second-round multiplex PCR came after a first-round RT-PCR that employed HTBI primers. TCRdb reanalysed the multiplex PCR reads using MiXCR and keeps one entry per CDR3 protein. The sample shows a few hundred thousand distinct CDR3 sequences, roughly a sixth of them seen only once. The material sequenced was peripheral blood. The receptor set was obtained from an adult man with Graves' ophthalmopathy.

This clonotype was seen many times. The chain is built from TRBV6-5 and TRBJ2-7; 7 positions match TRBD1. V dropped 5 bases and J dropped 5; count of bases not matched to a gene: 12. This CDR3 has 15 amino acids. Germline CDR1 and CDR2: MNHEY and SVGAGI. The CDR3 DNA reads as TGTGCCAGCAGTCGGCCCGGGACAGATGGGCACGAGCAGTACTTC. Amino acid sequence: CASSRPGTDGHEQYF.

This clonotype was seen at least ten times. The chain uses TRBV19 and TRBJ2-5, with D possibly being TRBD2 (5 bases). With 6 bases removed from V and 5 bases from J, the gap between germline ends came to 13 bases. Germline CDR1 and CDR2: LNHDA and SQIVND (reference sequence). The CDR3 runs 13 residues. The CDR3 DNA follows: TGTGCCAGTAGCAGAAAAAGGAGGGAGACCCAGTACTTC. It codes for CASSRKRRETQYF.

Of note for this clonotype: The junction does not match germline at one end; this may be a read error. This chain uses TRBV7-9 with TRBJ1-6; D remains unclear. CDR1 SEHNR and CDR2 FQNEAQ come from the germline V gene (reference sequence). The CDR3 contains 12 residues. CDR3 DNA: TGTGCCAGCAGCGCCGGCGCTTCATCCCTCCACTTT. Encoded protein: CASSAGASSLHF. Complete variable domain (other parts from reference TRBV7-9 and TRBJ1-6): DTGVSQNPRHKITKRGQNVTFRCDPISEHNRLYWYRQTLGQGPEFLTYFQNEAQLEKSRLLSDRFSAERPKGSFSTLEIQRTEQGDSAMYLCASSAGASSLHFGNGTRLTVT.

The sample holds many counts of this clonotype. J is TRBJ2-2 and V is TRBV24-1; no clear D gene. CDR1 KGHDR and CDR2 SFDVKD come from the germline V gene. The CDR3 contains 14 residues. V gave up 1 base and J gave up 0 bases, with 2 bases separating them. CDR3 nucleotide sequence: TGTGCCACCAGTGATTTTCCGAACACCGGGGAGCTGTTTTTT. Residues: CATSDFPNTGELFF.

This sequence joins TRBV5-4 and TRBJ1-2, with a weak D call TRBD1 (5 bases). The V end was cut by 3 bases, the J end by 2 bases, with 23 bases between. The CDR3 has 18 amino acids. Germline values: CDR1 SGHNT, CDR2 YYREEE (reference sequence). The CDR3 reads CASSSPTVRGPRNYGYTF. Written as DNA, the CDR3 is TGTGCCAGCAGCTCTCCGACTGTTAGGGGCCCAAGAAACTATGGCTACACCTTC.

At least ten counts were recorded for this clonotype. The chain couples TRBV20-1 to TRBJ1-2, with TRBD1 as a possible D gene (5 bases). This CDR3 spans 14 amino acids. The germline V gene has CDR1 DFQATT and CDR2 SNEGSKA (reference sequence). With 6 bases removed from V and 2 bases from J, the gap between germline ends came to 16 bases. CDR3 nucleotides: TGCAGTGCCCTAAGGCGGGGGTCCAACTATGGCTACACCTTC. Its translation: CSALRRGSNYGYTF.

Many counts were recorded for this clonotype. V gene TRBV6-2 or TRBV6-3 combines with J gene TRBJ1-1; D not certain. Germline CDR1 and CDR2: MNHEY and SVGEGT. The V end lost 4 bases, the J end lost 1 base, and 7 bases lay between the germline ends. The CDR3 sequence is 13 residues long. The CDR3 loop reads CASSFTGNTEAFF. The CDR3 coding sequence is TGTGCCAGCAGTTTCACTGGGAACACTGAAGCTTTCTTT.

The V call is TRBV27, the J call TRBJ1-1; no clear D gene. This CDR3 has 15 residues. Trimming shortened V by 2 bases and J by 0 bases, and 10 bases separated the two germline ends. In germline, CDR1 is MNHEY, CDR2 SMNVEV (reference sequence). This CDR3 reads CASSLRASMNTEAFF. As DNA, the CDR3 is TGTGCCAGCAGTTTACGAGCGAGCATGAACACTGAAGCTTTCTTT.

This clonotype was seen repeatedly, ten times or more. This chain links TRBV24-1 with TRBJ1-2; D gene uncertain. Germline V gene lookup returns CDR1 KGHDR and CDR2 SFDVKD. CDR3 length equals 13 residues. V lost 6 bases, J lost 3 bases, and 10 bases lay in between. The DNA of the CDR3 is TGTGCCACCAGTACCCGGCAGGACTATGGCTACACCTTC. As protein: CATSTRQDYGYTF.

The genes are TRBV12-3 or TRBV12-4 and TRBJ2-5, with D unclear. Trimming cost V 5 bases and J 2 bases, with 12 bases left between them. This CDR3 is 14 amino acids long. The CDR3 protein is CASSGREWQETQYF. CDR3 sequence (DNA): TGTGCCAGCAGTGGACGAGAATGGCAAGAGACCCAGTACTTC.

This clonotype was picked up a small number of times. Since a much larger clone is just one base distant, this may be a read error. The J gene is TRBJ1-5, the V gene TRBV29-1, with D unresolved. The CDR3 covers 13 residues. V shed 4 bases and J shed 5 bases, with 12 bases lying between them. Germline CDR1 is SQVTM and CDR2 is ANQGSEA. In nucleotides, the CDR3 is TGCAGCGTTGCGTATCTGGGAGATCAGCCCCAGCATTTT. The encoded protein is CSVAYLGDQPQHF.

This clonotype has ten or more counts. V gene TRBV7-9 combines with J gene TRBJ1-5, with no clear D. Between the trimmed V and J ends, which lost 8 bases and 5 bases, there was a span of 10 bases. CDR1 and CDR2 from the germline V gene are SEHNR and FQNEAQ (reference sequence). The CDR3 sequence is 12 residues long. CDR3 sequence reads: CASQDDYQPQHF. In DNA form, the CDR3 reads TGTGCCAGCCAAGACGATTATCAGCCCCAGCATTTT.

This clonotype was recorded many times. The germline gene is not matched at one end of the junction; a read error may be the cause. The CDR3 loop is CAIGESGASSQYF. CDR3 sequence (DNA): TGTGCCATCGGTGAGTCGGGGGCCTCGAGCCAGTACTTC. The chain joins TRBV10-3 to TRBJ2-5; the D call may be TRBD1 or TRBD2 (6 bases each). CDR1 is ENHRY and CDR2 is SYGVKD in the germline V gene. The CDR3 extends over 13 amino acids.

This clonotype was found many times. The CDR3 ends on some other residue instead of the conserved phenylalanine or tryptophan, so this is likely a read error. This rearrangement joins TRBV27 to TRBJ1-1, with 7 nucleotides matching TRBD1. CDR3 length: 14 residues. V was pared by 5 bases and J by 5 bases, with 8 bases of the junction left unmatched. Germline V lookup: CDR1 MNHEY, CDR2 SMNVEV (reference sequence). The CDR3 here is CASSGRGKWTEAFS. The CDR3 DNA reads TGTGCCAGCAGTGGCAGGGGGAAGTGGACTGAAGCTTTCTCT.

This clonotype was counted only a few times. V gene TRBV6-2 or TRBV6-3 combines with J gene TRBJ1-5; D is ambiguous. V shed 8 bases and J shed 2 bases, with 16 bases lying between them. The CDR3 has 15 amino acids. Germline CDR1 MNHEY, CDR2 SVGEGT. CDR3 protein: CASGEGFVGNQPQHF. As DNA, the CDR3 is TGTGCCAGCGGGGAGGGTTTCGTTGGCAATCAGCCCCAGCATTTT.

This clonotype has at least ten counts. The rearrangement links TRBV7-8 to TRBJ2-2, with a tentative D call TRBD1 (5 bases). CDR3 length equals 16 residues. The V end was cut by 7 bases, the J end by 1 base, with 16 bases between. CDR1 is SGHVS and CDR2 is FQNEAQ in the germline V gene. The CDR3 DNA follows: TGTGCCAGCACAACAGGCAGGGCAAGGAACACCGGGGAGCTGTTTTTT. Its protein is CASTTGRARNTGELFF.

This clonotype was counted between two and nine times. The chain uses TRBV7-2 and TRBJ2-5; 9 nucleotides align to TRBD1. The germline V gene encodes CDR1 SGHTA and CDR2 FQGNSA. The CDR3 runs to 15 residues. V lost 5 bases, J lost 4 bases, and 8 bases stayed unmatched. The CDR3 bases are TGTGCCAGCAGCCTACCGGGACAGGGTGGAGAGACCCAGTACTTC. Its protein product is CASSLPGQGGETQYF. Full variable domain (rest looked up from reference TRBV7-2 and TRBJ2-5): GAGVSQSPSNKVTEKGKDVELRCDPISGHTALYWYRQSLGQGLEFLIYFQGNSAPDKSGLPSDRFSAERTGGSVSTLTIQRTQQEDSAVYLCASSLPGQGGETQYFGPGTRLLVL.

This clonotype came up many times. The V gene is TRBV7-2, the J gene TRBJ2-7; D unclear. Germline V gives CDR1 SGHTA, CDR2 FQGNSA. The V gene lost 1 base and the J gene lost 4 bases, with 5 bases spanning the gap. This CDR3 is 12 amino acids long. This chain's CDR3 is CASSLGRYEQYF. The CDR3 DNA reads TGTGCCAGCAGCTTAGGAAGATACGAGCAGTACTTC.

This clonotype was seen a few times. The chain combines TRBV7-2 with TRBJ2-5, with 9 bases that match TRBD1. The trim removed 5 bases at V and 5 bases at J, leaving 12 bases unmatched. Germline loops: CDR1 SGHTA, CDR2 FQGNSA. CDR3 length: 16 residues. The CDR3 sequence: CASSPIRDRVRETQYF. DNA of the CDR3: TGTGCCAGCAGCCCAATTCGGGACAGGGTTCGCGAGACCCAGTACTTC.

This clonotype was observed at least ten times. The J gene is TRBJ2-7, the V gene TRBV20-1; 9 positions match TRBD1. CDR1 and CDR2 from the germline V gene are DFQATT and SNEGSKA (reference sequence). The CDR3 covers 12 residues. V shed 7 bases, J shed 4 bases, and the junction held 5 bases outside the gene matches. CDR3 sequence (DNA): TGCAGTGTTACAGGGGGCAAGTACGAGCAGTACTTC. Translation gives CSVTGGKYEQYF.

This clonotype was picked up many times. This chain connects TRBV10-3 to TRBJ2-7; 7 bases map to TRBD1. CDR1 and CDR2 from the germline V gene are ENHRY and SYGVKD. This CDR3 comprises 13 residues. Germline trimming cut 3 bases from V and 9 bases from J; bases unmatched to any gene: 8. CDR3 sequence: CAISDPRDRRQYF. The DNA of the CDR3 is TGTGCCATCAGTGACCCACGGGACAGAAGGCAGTACTTC.

In its sample, this clonotype was seen many times. This chain links TRBV7-2 with TRBJ1-2; D is undetermined. Germline V lookup: CDR1 SGHTA, CDR2 FQGNSA. This CDR3 is built from 13 residues. Trimming cost V 0 bases and J 3 bases, with 5 bases left between them. The CDR3 DNA reads TGTGCCAGCAGCTTAGCCACCTACTATGGCTACACCTTC. It specifies CASSLATYYGYTF.

This clonotype was detected only a few times. This chain joins TRBV5-6 and TRBJ2-2, with D tentatively TRBD2 (6 bases). The CDR3 spans 15 residues. Germline CDR1 and CDR2: SGHDT and YYEEEE. V was clipped by 4 bases and J by 6 bases, with 16 bases between them. The CDR3 region is CASSLFGGVAGELFF. The DNA for the CDR3 is TGTGCCAGCAGCCTCTTCGGGGGAGTAGCCGGGGAGCTGTTTTTT.

This clonotype has at least ten counts. The V call is TRBV6-2 or TRBV6-3, the J call TRBJ1-6, with unresolved D. Germline CDR1 and CDR2: MNHEY and SVGEGT. Trimming stripped 3 bases from V and 7 bases from J, with 10 bases between. CDR3 length equals 14 residues. CDR3 amino acids: CASSYPGWNSPLHF. The CDR3 bases are TGTGCCAGCAGTTATCCGGGGTGGAATTCACCCCTCCACTTT.

Many counts were recorded for this clonotype. V is TRBV4-1 and J is TRBJ1-5; unclear D gene. V was trimmed by 1 base and J by 5 bases, leaving 15 bases between them. The CDR3 spans 16 residues. Germline V gives CDR1 MGHRA, CDR2 YSYEKL. The CDR3 DNA reads as TGCGCCAGCAGCCAAGTTCCGGAACAGTCTTATCAGCCCCAGCATTTT. Protein: CASSQVPEQSYQPQHF.

Many counts were recorded for this clonotype. J is TRBJ2-5 and V is TRBV3-1; perhaps TRBD1 as D (6 bases). With 6 bases removed from V and 2 bases from J, the gap between germline ends came to 13 bases. Germline V CDR1 and CDR2: LGHDT, YNNKEL (reference sequence). The CDR3 is 14 amino acids. CDR3 protein: CASRLGQLQETQYF. For the CDR3, the DNA is TGTGCCAGCAGACTTGGACAGCTACAAGAGACCCAGTACTTC.

This clonotype was seen at least ten times. The rearrangement uses TRBV24-1 and TRBJ2-5; D may match TRBD1 or TRBD2 (5 bases each). Trimming cost V 5 bases and J 1 base, with 16 bases left between them. Germline CDR1 and CDR2: KGHDR and SFDVKD. This CDR3 contains 16 residues. The chain's CDR3 is CATSGFWWGTQETQYF. The CDR3 region has the DNA TGTGCCACCAGTGGCTTTTGGTGGGGGACCCAAGAGACCCAGTACTTC.

This clonotype was picked up many times. The chain uses TRBV7-8 and TRBJ2-7; TRBD2 aligns across 11 bases. V lost 3 bases and J lost 4; bases outside the gene matches: 8. This CDR3 has 16 residues. Per the germline V gene, CDR1 is SGHVS and CDR2 is FQNEAQ. The CDR3 DNA reads TGTGCCAGCAGCTTCACATCCTGGACTAGCGGGTACGAGCAGTACTTC. It codes for CASSFTSWTSGYEQYF.

J is TRBJ2-7 and V is TRBV6-5, with D unresolved. Trimming removed 5 bases from V and 3 bases from J, with 14 bases in between. Germline lookup yields CDR1 MNHEY and CDR2 SVGAGI. The CDR3 has 14 amino acids. CDR3 protein: CASSNRASFYEQYF. Written as DNA, the CDR3 is TGTGCCAGCAGTAACCGGGCCTCCTTCTACGAGCAGTACTTC.